The clone carrying this T cell receptor beta chain came up a few times. The data were taken from a study of neurological immune-mediated disorders. Time point of the sample: longitudinal time-point 3. One entry per CDR3 protein, called by TCRdb with MiXCR from the 5' RACE reads. The sample includes roughly 100,000 distinct CDR3 sequences, roughly a tenth of them seen just once. Sequencing was carried out using PBMCs. The source of this sequence is a female donor with HTLV-1-associated myelopathy (HAM/TSP).

The CDR3 loop is CASSPPGADEQYF. The CDR3 DNA follows: TGTGCCAGCTCACCACCGGGGGCGGACGAGCAGTACTTC. The chain couples TRBV18 to TRBJ2-7; perhaps TRBD1 as D (6 bases). V shed 0 bases and J shed 5 bases, with 8 bases lying between them. This CDR3 contains 13 residues. Germline V gives CDR1 KGHSH, CDR2 LQKENI.